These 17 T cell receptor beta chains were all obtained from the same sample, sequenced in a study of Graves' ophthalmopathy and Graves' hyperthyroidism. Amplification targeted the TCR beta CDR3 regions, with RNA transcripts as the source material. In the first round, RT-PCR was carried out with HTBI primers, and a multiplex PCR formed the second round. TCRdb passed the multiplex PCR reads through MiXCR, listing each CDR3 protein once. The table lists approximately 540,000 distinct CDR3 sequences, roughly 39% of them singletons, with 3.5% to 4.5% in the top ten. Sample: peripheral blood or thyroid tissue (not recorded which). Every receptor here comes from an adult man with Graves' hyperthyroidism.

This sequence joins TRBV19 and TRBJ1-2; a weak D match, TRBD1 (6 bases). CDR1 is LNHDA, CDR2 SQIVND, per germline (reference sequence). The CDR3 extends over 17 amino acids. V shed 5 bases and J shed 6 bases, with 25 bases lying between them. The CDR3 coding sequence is TGTGCCAGTAGTCACTTTGGTTTAGGGGGGGGAATGGATGGCTACACCTTC. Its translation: CASSHFGLGGGMDGYTF.

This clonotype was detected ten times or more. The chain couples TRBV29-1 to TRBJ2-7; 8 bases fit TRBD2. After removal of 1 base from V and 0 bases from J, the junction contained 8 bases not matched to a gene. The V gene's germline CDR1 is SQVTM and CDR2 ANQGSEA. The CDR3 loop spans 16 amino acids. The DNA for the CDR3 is TGCAGCGTTGAAGTGTTCAGCGGGAGCAGCTCCTACGAGCAGTACTTC. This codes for CSVEVFSGSSSYEQYF.

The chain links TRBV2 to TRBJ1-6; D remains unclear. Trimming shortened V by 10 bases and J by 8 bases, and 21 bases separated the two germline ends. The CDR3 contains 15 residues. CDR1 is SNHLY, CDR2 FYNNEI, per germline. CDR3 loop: CATLGSEEADSPLHF. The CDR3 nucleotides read TGTGCCACCCTAGGTAGTGAAGAAGCTGATTCACCCCTCCACTTT. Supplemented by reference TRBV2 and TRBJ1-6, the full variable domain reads EPEVTQTPSHQVTQMGQEVILRCVPISNHLYFYWYRQILGQKVEFLVSFYNNEISEKSEIFDDQFSVERPDGSNFTLKIRSTKLEDSAMYFCATLGSEEADSPLHFGNGTRLTVT.

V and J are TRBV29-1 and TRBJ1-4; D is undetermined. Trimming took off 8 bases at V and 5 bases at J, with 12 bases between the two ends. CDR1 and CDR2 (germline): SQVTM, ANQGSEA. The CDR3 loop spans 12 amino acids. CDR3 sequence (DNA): TGCAGCTTAAAGGGCGCCAATGAAAAACTGTTTTTT. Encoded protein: CSLKGANEKLFF.

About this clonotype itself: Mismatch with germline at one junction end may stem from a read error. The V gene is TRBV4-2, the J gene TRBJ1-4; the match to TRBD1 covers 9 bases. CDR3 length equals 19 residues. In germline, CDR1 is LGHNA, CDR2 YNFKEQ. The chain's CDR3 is CASSQDLLLGTGSAEKLLF. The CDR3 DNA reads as TGTGCCAGCAGCCAAGATCTTCTTCTCGGGACAGGGTCGGCTGAAAAACTGCTTTTT.

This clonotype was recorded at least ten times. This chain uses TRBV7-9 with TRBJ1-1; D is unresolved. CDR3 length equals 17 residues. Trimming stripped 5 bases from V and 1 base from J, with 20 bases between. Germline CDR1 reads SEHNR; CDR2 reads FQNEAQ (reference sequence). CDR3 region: CASSRQPTFGRNTEAFF. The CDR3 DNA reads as TGTGCCAGCAGCCGGCAACCCACCTTTGGCCGGAACACTGAAGCTTTCTTT. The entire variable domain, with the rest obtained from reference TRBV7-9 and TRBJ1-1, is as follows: DTGVSQNPRHKITKRGQNVTFRCDPISEHNRLYWYRQTLGQGPEFLTYFQNEAQLEKSRLLSDRFSAERPKGSFSTLEIQRTEQGDSAMYLCASSRQPTFGRNTEAFFGQGTRLTVV.

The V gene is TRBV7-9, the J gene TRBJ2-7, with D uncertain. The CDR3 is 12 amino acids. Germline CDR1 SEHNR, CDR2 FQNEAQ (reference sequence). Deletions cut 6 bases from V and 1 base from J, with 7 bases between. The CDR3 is CASSFESYEQYF. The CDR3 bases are TGTGCCAGCAGTTTCGAGTCCTACGAGCAGTACTTC.

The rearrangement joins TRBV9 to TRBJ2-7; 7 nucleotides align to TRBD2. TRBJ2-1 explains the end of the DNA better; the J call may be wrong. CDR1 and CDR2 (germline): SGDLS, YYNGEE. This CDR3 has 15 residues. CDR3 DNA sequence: TGTGCCAGCAGCGGAGCGGGGAGCTCCTACAATGAGCAGTTCTTC. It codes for CASSGAGSSYNEQFF.

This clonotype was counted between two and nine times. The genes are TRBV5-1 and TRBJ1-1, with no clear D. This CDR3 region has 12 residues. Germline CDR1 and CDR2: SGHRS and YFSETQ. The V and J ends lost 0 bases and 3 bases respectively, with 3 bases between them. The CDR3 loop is CASSLGHTEAFF. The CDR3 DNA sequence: TGCGCCAGCAGCTTGGGCCACACTGAAGCTTTCTTT.

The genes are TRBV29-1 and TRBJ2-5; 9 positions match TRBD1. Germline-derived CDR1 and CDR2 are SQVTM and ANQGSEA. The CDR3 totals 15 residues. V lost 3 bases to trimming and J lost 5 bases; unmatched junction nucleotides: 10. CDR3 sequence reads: CSVEPPIGTGETQYF. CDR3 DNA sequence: TGCAGCGTTGAGCCCCCCATCGGGACAGGGGAGACCCAGTACTTC.

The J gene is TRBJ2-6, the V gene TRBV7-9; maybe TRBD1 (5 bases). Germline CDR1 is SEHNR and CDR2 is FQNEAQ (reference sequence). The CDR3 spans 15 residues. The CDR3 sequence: CGSRLREAGANVLTF. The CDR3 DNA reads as TGTGGCAGTAGGCTCAGGGAAGCTGGGGCCAACGTCCTGACTTTC.

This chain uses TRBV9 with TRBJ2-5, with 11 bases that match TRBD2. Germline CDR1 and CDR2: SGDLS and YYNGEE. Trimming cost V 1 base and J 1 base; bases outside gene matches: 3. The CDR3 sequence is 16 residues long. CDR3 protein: CASSVLSGGVQETQYF. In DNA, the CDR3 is TGTGCCAGCAGCGTACTTAGCGGGGGGGTCCAAGAGACCCAGTACTTC.

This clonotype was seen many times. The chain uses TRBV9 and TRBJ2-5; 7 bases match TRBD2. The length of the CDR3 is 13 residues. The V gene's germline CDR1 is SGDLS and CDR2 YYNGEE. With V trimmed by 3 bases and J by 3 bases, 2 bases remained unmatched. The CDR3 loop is CASSGTRKETQYF. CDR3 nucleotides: TGTGCCAGCAGCGGGACTAGAAAAGAGACCCAGTACTTC.

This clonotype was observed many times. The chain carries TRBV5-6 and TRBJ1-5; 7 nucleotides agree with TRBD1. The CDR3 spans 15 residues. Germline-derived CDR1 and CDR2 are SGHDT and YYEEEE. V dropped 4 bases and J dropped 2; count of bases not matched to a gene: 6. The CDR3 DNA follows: TGTGCCAGCAGCGCCACAGGGGACGGCAATCAGCCCCAGCATTTT. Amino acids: CASSATGDGNQPQHF.

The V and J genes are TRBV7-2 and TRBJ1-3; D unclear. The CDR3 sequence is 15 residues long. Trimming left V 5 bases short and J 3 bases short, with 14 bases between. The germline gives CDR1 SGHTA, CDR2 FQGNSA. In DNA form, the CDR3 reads TGTGCCAGCAGCCCCCCGGGGTCTTTTGGAAACACCATATATTTT. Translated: CASSPPGSFGNTIYF.

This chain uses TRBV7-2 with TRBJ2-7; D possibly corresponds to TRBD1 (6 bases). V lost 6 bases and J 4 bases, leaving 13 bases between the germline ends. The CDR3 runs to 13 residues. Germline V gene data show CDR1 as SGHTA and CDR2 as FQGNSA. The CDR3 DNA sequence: TGTGCCAGCAGTCCCGTGGGGGCGTACGAGCAGTACTTC. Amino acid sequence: CASSPVGAYEQYF.

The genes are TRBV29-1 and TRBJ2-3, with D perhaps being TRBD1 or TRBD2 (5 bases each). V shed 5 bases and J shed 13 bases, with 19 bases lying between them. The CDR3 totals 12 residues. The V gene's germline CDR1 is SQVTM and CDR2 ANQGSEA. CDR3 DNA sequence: TGCAGCGTTATGGAGGCTCCGGGACCGGAGTATTTT. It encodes CSVMEAPGPEYF.